The rows below give T cell receptor beta chains drawn from one sample of a study of blood T cells in healthy people across ages. TCRdb reprocessed the 5' RACE reads with MiXCR, giving one entry per CDR3 protein. The sample shows roughly 930,000 distinct CDR3 sequences, roughly 52% of them seen only once. Material: blood. These receptor sequences come from a man aged 25-45 years in good health. Both conserved end residues are part of each CDR3. The order of the fields is J gene, V gene, clone size, D gene, CDR3 DNA, CDR3 protein. A D gene is named only where the DNA matches it firmly. Not all rows give a size; the values are once, few, many and, for expanded clones, a class.

j_gene: TRBJ2-1; v_gene: TRBV3-1; abundance: NA; d_gene: TRBD1; CDR3nt: TGTGCCAGCAGCCACGGCGCCCAGACTACAGGGGTTCAAGAGACCCAGTTCTTC; CDR3aa: CASSHGAQTTGVQETQFF
j_gene: TRBJ2-7; v_gene: TRBV6-2/TRBV6-3; abundance: NA; d_gene: TRBD1; CDR3nt: TGTGCCGGCAGTTACCCTACGGACAGGGTAATTTATGACGAGCAGTACTTC; CDR3aa: CAGSYPTDRVIYDEQYF
j_gene: TRBJ1-6; v_gene: TRBV5-1; abundance: NA; d_gene: NA; CDR3nt: TGCGCCAGCAGCTTGGAAGGGGGTCATAATTCACCCCTCCACTTT; CDR3aa: CASSLEGGHNSPLHF
j_gene: TRBJ2-5; v_gene: TRBV20-1; abundance: NA; d_gene: TRBD1; CDR3nt: TGCAGTGCTCCGGGCCCCACCTACAGGGGACAAGAGACCCAGTACTTC; CDR3aa: CSAPGPTYRGQETQYF
j_gene: TRBJ2-5; v_gene: TRBV3-1; abundance: few; d_gene: TRBD2; CDR3nt: TGTGCCAGCAGCCAAGACCTAGCGGGGCATCGTCAGACCCAGTACTTC; CDR3aa: CASSQDLAGHRQTQYF
j_gene: TRBJ2-3; v_gene: TRBV20-1; abundance: few; d_gene: NA; CDR3nt: TGCAGTGCCATTCTCGCGACTGGCACAGATACGCAGTATTTT; CDR3aa: CSAILATGTDTQYF
j_gene: TRBJ1-1; v_gene: TRBV28; abundance: few; d_gene: NA; CDR3nt: TGTGCCGGGGGGGGATTCGGGAACACTGAAGCTTTCTTT; CDR3aa: CAGGGFGNTEAFF
j_gene: TRBJ2-1; v_gene: TRBV29-1; abundance: few; d_gene: NA; CDR3nt: TGCAGGGCTGAGTCGGGGAGCTCCTACAATGAGCAGTTCTTC; CDR3aa: CRAESGSSYNEQFF
j_gene: TRBJ2-1; v_gene: TRBV3-1; abundance: NA; d_gene: NA; CDR3nt: TGTGCCAGCAGCCCAACTAGCCCCCTTGTCAATGAGCAGTTCTTC; CDR3aa: CASSPTSPLVNEQFF
j_gene: TRBJ2-7; v_gene: TRBV4-2; abundance: NA; d_gene: NA; CDR3nt: TGTGCCAGCAGTCGTACTACTACAGGGAACTACGAGCAGTACTTC; CDR3aa: CASSRTTTGNYEQYF
j_gene: TRBJ2-3; v_gene: TRBV12-3/TRBV12-4; abundance: NA; d_gene: TRBD1; CDR3nt: TGTGCCAGCAGCCAACGGGGGACAGGCAGCACGGATACGCAGTATTTT; CDR3aa: CASSQRGTGSTDTQYF
j_gene: TRBJ1-2; v_gene: TRBV27; abundance: NA; d_gene: NA; CDR3nt: TGTGCCAGCAGTCCCCGGGCGGGGATCTATGGCTACACCTTC; CDR3aa: CASSPRAGIYGYTF
j_gene: TRBJ2-3; v_gene: TRBV3-1; abundance: NA; d_gene: NA; CDR3nt: TGTGCCAGCTGCTCCCGGGACAGCGGACTAGGCACAGATACGCAGTATTTT; CDR3aa: CASCSRDSGLGTDTQYF
j_gene: TRBJ1-3; v_gene: TRBV6-2/TRBV6-3; abundance: once; d_gene: TRBD1; CDR3nt: TGTGCCAGCAGGAGCGGGACAGGATCTGGAAACACCATATATTTT; CDR3aa: CASRSGTGSGNTIYF
j_gene: TRBJ1-6; v_gene: TRBV7-9; abundance: many; d_gene: NA; CDR3nt: TGTGCCAGCAGCTTAGAGGACGCGTCAAATTCACCCCTCCACTTT; CDR3aa: CASSLEDASNSPLHF
j_gene: TRBJ2-7; v_gene: TRBV6-2/TRBV6-3; abundance: NA; d_gene: TRBD2; CDR3nt: TGTGCCATCTCTTGGGGACTAGCGACCTACGAGCAGTACTTC; CDR3aa: CAISWGLATYEQYF
j_gene: TRBJ2-5; v_gene: TRBV7-6; abundance: NA; d_gene: NA; CDR3nt: TGTGCCAGCAGCTTAGGTGGGGTCGTGGTAGGGGAGACCCAGTACTTC; CDR3aa: CASSLGGVVVGETQYF
j_gene: TRBJ2-3; v_gene: TRBV20-1; abundance: NA; d_gene: NA; CDR3nt: TGCAGTGCTAGAAATGGGACCAGCACAGATACGCAGTATTTT; CDR3aa: CSARNGTSTDTQYF
j_gene: TRBJ2-7; v_gene: TRBV6-5; abundance: NA; d_gene: NA; CDR3nt: TGTGCCAGCAGTTACTCGGAGGGACGCTCCTACAAGCAGTACTTC; CDR3aa: CASSYSEGRSYKQYF
j_gene: TRBJ1-1; v_gene: TRBV5-5; abundance: once; d_gene: TRBD1; CDR3nt: TGTGCCAGCAGCTTGGCCGGGACAGGGCGGACCGCTGAAGCTTTCTTT; CDR3aa: CASSLAGTGRTAEAFF
j_gene: TRBJ1-5; v_gene: TRBV5-5; abundance: NA; d_gene: NA; CDR3nt: TGTGCCAGCAGCTTGGAAGCAGGTTCCAGCAAGCAGCCCCAGCATTTT; CDR3aa: CASSLEAGSSKQPQHF
j_gene: TRBJ2-7; v_gene: TRBV10-3; abundance: many; d_gene: NA; CDR3nt: TGTGCCATCAGTGGGCGACTCGGGGATAGCTACCAGCAGTACTTC; CDR3aa: CAISGRLGDSYQQYF
j_gene: TRBJ2-7; v_gene: TRBV20-1; abundance: NA; d_gene: NA; CDR3nt: TGCAGTGCTACGGCAGGGACCGACGAGCAGTACTTC; CDR3aa: CSATAGTDEQYF
j_gene: TRBJ2-1; v_gene: TRBV7-2; abundance: NA; d_gene: TRBD2; CDR3nt: TGTGCCAGCAGCTCTCCCGGGACTAGCACTGAGCAGTTCTTC; CDR3aa: CASSSPGTSTEQFF
j_gene: TRBJ2-3; v_gene: TRBV11-3; abundance: NA; d_gene: TRBD1; CDR3nt: TGTGCCAGCAGCCCGTCGGAAACAGGGGGCCAAAGCACAGATACGCAGTATTTT; CDR3aa: CASSPSETGGQSTDTQYF
j_gene: TRBJ2-7; v_gene: TRBV28; abundance: NA; d_gene: TRBD2; CDR3nt: TGTGCCAGCAACCAACTAGCGAGCTCCTACGAGCAGTACTTC; CDR3aa: CASNQLASSYEQYF
j_gene: TRBJ2-1; v_gene: TRBV7-9; abundance: NA; d_gene: NA; CDR3nt: TGTGCCAGCAGCTTAAGGATGAGCTCGGATGAGCAGTTCTTC; CDR3aa: CASSLRMSSDEQFF
j_gene: TRBJ2-7; v_gene: TRBV7-2; abundance: NA; d_gene: TRBD2; CDR3nt: TGTGCCAGCAGCTTAGTTGGCGGGGGGACTGACAATGAGCAGTACTTC; CDR3aa: CASSLVGGGTDNEQYF
j_gene: TRBJ1-2; v_gene: TRBV2; abundance: many; d_gene: NA; CDR3nt: TGTGCCAGCAACGCCGACCATTCGGATGGCTACACCTTC; CDR3aa: CASNADHSDGYTF
j_gene: TRBJ2-1; v_gene: TRBV25-1; abundance: NA; d_gene: TRBD2; CDR3nt: TGTGCCAGCAGTGAAAGGTTGACTAGCGGGGGGGAGCAGTTCTTC; CDR3aa: CASSERLTSGGEQFF
j_gene: TRBJ2-3; v_gene: TRBV6-5; abundance: once; d_gene: TRBD2; CDR3nt: TGTGCCAGCAGGGGCCCAGGGACTAGAGCAAGAGATACGCAGTATTTT; CDR3aa: CASRGPGTRARDTQYF
j_gene: TRBJ1-2; v_gene: TRBV5-1; abundance: NA; d_gene: TRBD1; CDR3nt: TGCGCCAGCAGCTGGGGGGACAGGGTTAACTATGGCTACACCTTC; CDR3aa: CASSWGDRVNYGYTF
j_gene: TRBJ2-7; v_gene: TRBV21-1; abundance: NA; d_gene: NA; CDR3nt: TGTGCCAGTCTAACACCGCCAAAGTGTGAGCAGTACTTC; CDR3aa: CASLTPPKCEQYF